One sample yielded the 24 T cell receptor beta chains listed below, sequenced in a study of response to subunit inactivated influenza vaccine. TCRdb reprocessed the RT-PCR reads with MiXCR, giving one entry per CDR3 protein. Here the sample spans roughly 500,000 distinct CDR3 sequences, 15% to 20% being singletons. Sequencing used CD4+ T cells sorted from PBMCs, obtained roughly 24 months after vaccination. These TCRs come from a man between 50 and 70 years old who received an inactivated influenza vaccine.

This clonotype has only a few counts. The J gene is TRBJ2-2, the V gene TRBV12-3 or TRBV12-4; 7 bases line up with TRBD1. The CDR3 extends over 15 amino acids. The ends lost 6 bases at V and 6 bases at J; junction bases unmatched: 10. CDR3 nucleotide sequence: TGTGCCAGCAGACTCCGACAGGGTAGTGCCGGGGAGCTGTTTTTT. Its protein product is CASRLRQGSAGELFF.

This clonotype was counted ten times or more. The gene calls are TRBV3-1 and TRBJ2-6; D remains unclear. The CDR3 totals 16 residues. The V end lost 0 bases, the J end lost 3 bases, and 9 bases lay between the germline ends. Germline values: CDR1 LGHDT, CDR2 YNNKEL (reference sequence). For the CDR3, the DNA is TGTGCCAGCAGCCAAGATGGGTCTTTTGGGGCCAACGTCCTGACTTTC. Protein: CASSQDGSFGANVLTF.

Comments on this clonotype: A read error may account for a junction end that differs from germline. The chain uses TRBV19 and TRBJ2-1; D not certain. Germline V gene data show CDR1 as LNHDA and CDR2 as SQIVND (reference sequence). The CDR3 covers 14 residues. This chain's CDR3 is CASSLDMSYNEQFF. CDR3 nucleotides: TGTGCCAGTAGTTTAGATATGTCCTACAATGAGCAGTTCTTC.

This clonotype was recorded a few times. This chain connects TRBV20-1 to TRBJ1-1; D remains ambiguous. The germline gives CDR1 DFQATT, CDR2 SNEGSKA (reference sequence). The V and J ends lost 6 bases and 1 base respectively, with 15 bases between them. The CDR3 length is 14 residues. The CDR3 nucleotides are TGCAGTGCGCTAGAGATGGTAGGGAACACTGAAGCTTTCTTT. This codes for CSALEMVGNTEAFF.

The V and J genes are TRBV28 and TRBJ2-7; 7 bases fit TRBD1. The CDR3 is 15 residues long. Germline V lookup: CDR1 MDHEN, CDR2 SYDVKM. Trimming took 2 bases from V and 3 from J; bases not matched to a gene: 7. As DNA, the CDR3 is TGTGCCAGCAGTTTAACCCTGACAGGGAACTACGAGCAGTACTTC. It yields the protein CASSLTLTGNYEQYF.

This clonotype was counted between two and nine times. The gene calls are TRBV20-1 and TRBJ1-4; TRBD1 matches 9 bases. V dropped 5 bases and J dropped 7; count of bases not matched to a gene: 8. This CDR3 is built from 14 residues. Looked up from germline, CDR1 is DFQATT and CDR2 is SNEGSKA (reference sequence). The CDR3 DNA follows: TGCAGTGCTTATAACAGGGGGCGAAGTGAAAAACTGTTTTTT. Encoded protein: CSAYNRGRSEKLFF.

This clonotype has a handful of counts. The CDR3 region is CAISEVTGEQYF. The CDR3 region has the DNA TGTGCCATCAGTGAGGTAACAGGGGAGCAGTACTTC. This chain joins TRBV10-3 and TRBJ2-7; tentative D call: TRBD1 (6 bases). There are 12 residues in the CDR3. Deletions cut 2 bases from V and 7 bases from J, with 9 bases between. Per germline, CDR1 ENHRY and CDR2 SYGVKD.

The chain uses TRBV19 and TRBJ2-7; no reliable D call. The CDR3 has 14 amino acids. V lost 7 bases and J 3 bases, leaving 16 bases between the germline ends. From germline, CDR1 is LNHDA and CDR2 SQIVND (reference sequence). CDR3 DNA sequence: TGTGCCAGTACCCCGTCCATAGGACGCTACGAGCAGTACTTC. Protein sequence: CASTPSIGRYEQYF. Complete variable domain (other parts from reference TRBV19 and TRBJ2-7): DGGITQSPKYLFRKEGQNVTLSCEQNLNHDAMYWYRQDPGQGLRLIYYSQIVNDFQKGDIAEGYSVSREKKESFPLTVTSAQKNPTAFYLCASTPSIGRYEQYFGPGTRLTVT.

The rearrangement uses TRBV25-1 and TRBJ2-5, with unresolved D. Germline CDR1 reads MGHDK; CDR2 reads SYGVNS. The CDR3 consists of 15 residues. Trimming took 0 bases from V and 2 from J, leaving 10 bases between them. CDR3 sequence (DNA): TGTGCCAGCAGTGAATACCCCGGCAGGCAAGAGACCCAGTACTTC. Residues: CASSEYPGRQETQYF.

This clonotype was counted only a few times. This chain uses TRBV14 with TRBJ2-1; D perhaps matches TRBD1 (6 bases). The V end lost 2 bases, the J end lost 2 bases, and 13 bases lay between the germline ends. The CDR3 extends over 16 amino acids. Germline assignment: CDR1 SGHDN and CDR2 FVKESK. CDR3: CASSQRPGQAYNEQFF. CDR3 sequence (DNA): TGTGCCAGCAGCCAACGCCCGGGACAAGCCTACAATGAGCAGTTCTTC.

Ten or more counts support this clonotype. The V call is TRBV15, the J call TRBJ2-7, with D uncertain. CDR3 length equals 14 residues. Trimming stripped 0 bases from V and 0 bases from J, with 6 bases between. Per the germline V gene, CDR1 is LNHNV and CDR2 is YYDKDF (reference sequence). The DNA for the CDR3 is TGTGCCACCAGCAGAGATTGGGTCTCCTACGAGCAGTACTTC. It codes for CATSRDWVSYEQYF.

The chain joins TRBV27 to TRBJ2-1, with D hard to call. The ends were cut back, 5 bases at V and 8 bases at J, with 16 bases in the middle. There are 14 residues in the CDR3. Germline V gene lookup returns CDR1 MNHEY and CDR2 SMNVEV (reference sequence). Written as DNA, the CDR3 is TGTGCCAGCAGTCCCACGGGTCTGGCGGATGAGCAGTTCTTC. Translating gives CASSPTGLADEQFF.

In this sample, this clonotype turned up a few times. This rearrangement joins TRBV29-1 to TRBJ2-2; a weak D match, TRBD1 (5 bases). The length of the CDR3 is 14 residues. Germline V gene data show CDR1 as SQVTM and CDR2 as ANQGSEA. Trimming took off 6 bases at V and 0 bases at J, with 11 bases between the two ends. CDR3 DNA sequence: TGCAGCGTCCGACAGTCTACGAACACCGGGGAGCTGTTTTTT. It translates to CSVRQSTNTGELFF.

As DNA, the CDR3 is TGCAGCGTAGGGGACAGGAGCAAATACAATGAGCAGTTCTTC. Translating gives CSVGDRSKYNEQFF. The rearrangement uses TRBV29-1 and TRBJ2-1, with 8 bases fitting TRBD1. The length of the CDR3 is 14 residues. CDR1 is SQVTM, CDR2 ANQGSEA, per germline. V gave up 6 bases and J gave up 4 bases; unmatched junction bases: 8.

This chain joins TRBV13 and TRBJ2-3; unclear D gene. This CDR3 is built from 15 residues. V gave up 4 bases and J gave up 0 bases, with 11 bases separating them. Germline-derived CDR1 and CDR2 are PRHDT and FYEKMQ (reference sequence). The CDR3 coding sequence is TGTGCCAGCAGCTCCCCTAGGGATAGCACAGATACGCAGTATTTT. This codes for CASSSPRDSTDTQYF.

This clonotype was detected a few times. This chain joins TRBV25-1 and TRBJ2-1; D unresolved. V was clipped by 6 bases and J by 7 bases, with 16 bases between them. The CDR3 extends over 14 amino acids. The V gene's germline CDR1 is MGHDK and CDR2 SYGVNS. The CDR3 nucleotides are TGTGCCAGCAGCTCCCCGGGTCTAAGGAATGAGCAGTTCTTC. Translation gives CASSSPGLRNEQFF.

V usage is TRBV6-1 and J usage is TRBJ2-1, with 9 nucleotides matching TRBD2. This CDR3 comprises 15 residues. V shed 7 bases, J shed 5 bases, and the junction held 9 bases outside the gene matches. The germline gives CDR1 MNHNS, CDR2 SASEGT. CDR3 loop: CASNLGLAFDNEQFF. The CDR3 DNA sequence: TGTGCCAGCAACCTGGGACTAGCTTTTGACAATGAGCAGTTCTTC.

This clonotype was observed a handful of times. The V call is TRBV6-2 or TRBV6-3, the J call TRBJ1-1; TRBD1 might be the D (5 bases). This CDR3 is 14 amino acids long. Germline assignment: CDR1 MNHEY and CDR2 SVGEGT. V was clipped by 10 bases and J by 6 bases, with 21 bases between them. The CDR3 reads CAIVGLRGVSEAFF. CDR3 in DNA: TGTGCCATCGTGGGGCTCCGGGGAGTCTCTGAAGCTTTCTTT.

This clonotype came up many times. The V gene is TRBV20-1, the J gene TRBJ1-5; TRBD1 might be the D (5 bases). This CDR3 region has 13 residues. Germline V lookup: CDR1 DFQATT, CDR2 SNEGSKA (reference sequence). Trimming took 6 bases from V and 8 from J, leaving 17 bases between them. CDR3 in amino acids: CSATSGPQEPQHF. The CDR3 nucleotides are TGCAGTGCCACCTCGGGACCCCAGGAGCCCCAGCATTTT.

The chain links TRBV20-1 to TRBJ2-5; TRBD2 matches 12 bases. This CDR3 contains 16 residues. The V and J ends lost 4 bases and 4 bases, in that order; junction bases with no gene match: 10. Looked up from germline, CDR1 is DFQATT and CDR2 is SNEGSKA (reference sequence). CDR3 sequence reads: CSAIRASGGDRETQYF. The CDR3 nucleotides are TGCAGTGCTATCAGGGCTAGCGGGGGGGACCGAGAGACCCAGTACTTC.

The genes are TRBV29-1 and TRBJ2-2, with TRBD2 identical over 12 bases. With V trimmed by 5 bases and J by 4 bases, 5 bases remained unmatched. The CDR3 is made up of 15 amino acids. Germline V gene data show CDR1 as SQVTM and CDR2 as ANQGSEA. The CDR3 coding sequence is TGCAGCGTTACCTGGACTAGCGGGGCCACCGGGGAGCTGTTTTTT. Its translation is CSVTWTSGATGELFF.

This clonotype was picked up a small number of times. The V gene is TRBV4-2, the J gene TRBJ2-1; the match to TRBD2 covers 7 bases. Germline loops: CDR1 LGHNA, CDR2 YNFKEQ. The trim removed 1 base at V and 7 bases at J, leaving 10 bases unmatched. This CDR3 comprises 16 residues. As DNA, the CDR3 is TGTGCCAGCAGCCAAGCTGGCGCTAGCGGATATAATGAGCAGTTCTTC. Translation gives CASSQAGASGYNEQFF.

This clonotype was picked up a small number of times. This chain joins TRBV7-3 and TRBJ1-1, with D possibly matching TRBD1 (5 bases). CDR1 and CDR2 from the germline V gene are SGHTA and FQGTGA. There are 14 residues in the CDR3. Between the trimmed V and J ends, which lost 4 bases and 5 bases, there was a span of 14 bases. CDR3 DNA: TGTGCCAGCAGCTCGGGACCCGCGGATACTGAAGCTTTCTTT. It encodes CASSSGPADTEAFF.

The CDR3 loop reads CSARNAGTGGYEQYF. DNA of the CDR3: TGCAGTGCTAGAAACGCCGGGACAGGGGGATACGAGCAGTACTTC. This chain links TRBV20-1 with TRBJ2-7; 11 bases map to TRBD1. This CDR3 spans 15 amino acids. V lost 2 bases, J lost 4 bases, and 7 bases stayed unmatched. Germline CDR1 DFQATT, CDR2 SNEGSKA (reference sequence).